Reported below is one T cell receptor (beta chain). The sample belongs to a study of blood T cell repertoires in COVID-19. As for the study in general: The study drew acute and convalescent COVID-19 samples from the United States, Italy and Spain. PBMCs, B-cell-depleted T cells, or T cells provided the cDNA or gDNA that made up the material.

Authors' analysis steps: Estimates of nucleated cell counts were drawn from the amplification of reference gene primers. Libraries were prepared by immunoSEQ multiplex PCR; TCRdb keeps only in-frame clonotypes and omits some of them. From that table come the V and J calls and clone size; the DNA was used to work out D and trimming. The table has 150,000 or so clones, roughly four fifths seen once. The CDR3 spans 19 residues. From germline, CDR1 is MNHEY and CDR2 SMNVEV (reference sequence). The V gene end was trimmed by 5 bases and the J gene end by 3 bases; junction bases not matched to a gene: 19. The sample consisted of peripheral blood. The receptor was derived from a man aged 65 to 79 who had recovered from COVID-19. This chain links TRBV27 with TRBJ2-1; 7 nucleotides align to TRBD2. The CDR3 sequence is CASSPSGVGEWAVYNEQFF. The DNA of the CDR3 is TGTGCCAGCAGTCCGAGCGGGGTGGGGGAGTGGGCTGTCTACAATGAGCAGTTCTTC.